The rows below give T cell receptor beta chains drawn from one sample of a study of control samples from healthy donors and cancer patients. Clones were read by immunoSEQ multiplex PCR, and TCRdb kept only the in-frame ones, dropping some. This table has roughly 150,000 clones, roughly 92% appearing once. Sequencing was carried out using blood. The receptors derive from a man aged 50-60 years in good health. CDR3s include the opening cysteine and the closing phenylalanine or tryptophan. The D gene is left open where the match is weak. Size values are once, few and many counts, or a class for expanded clones, and some rows have none.

J	D	size	V	DNA	CDR3
TRBJ2-5	NA	NA	TRBV9	TGTGCCAGCAGCGTAGGGGACGGGGTCTTTGAGACCCAGTACTTC	CASSVGDGVFETQYF
TRBJ2-1	TRBD1	NA	TRBV24-1	TGTGCCACCAGTGATCCAGGACAGGGGGCCACCTACAATGAGCAGTTCTTC	CATSDPGQGATYNEQFF
TRBJ1-5	TRBD1	NA	TRBV6-4	TGTGCCAGCAGATCGGGACAGGGTTATCAGCCCCAGCATTTT	CASRSGQGYQPQHF
TRBJ1-4	NA	NA	TRBV21-1	TGTGCCAGCAGCAAAGAGAGCAGGAGCCCACTGACAACTAATGAAAAACTGTTTTTT	CASSKESRSPLTTNEKLFF
TRBJ2-7	NA	once	TRBV28	TGTGCCAGCAGTCCTGACCCAGGAGGTTCCTACGAGCAGTACTTC	CASSPDPGGSYEQYF
TRBJ2-1	TRBD2	NA	TRBV29-1	TGCAGCGTCGCTAGCGGCGGGTACAATGAGCAGTTCTTC	CSVASGGYNEQFF
TRBJ1-1	NA	NA	TRBV10-1	TGCGCCAGCAGTGACCCCGACCGGCCTGGATTCTTT	CASSDPDRPGFF
TRBJ1-1	NA	NA	TRBV3-1/TRBV3-2	TGTGCCAGCAGCCAAGTGTGGCTGAACACTGAAGCTTTCTTT	CASSQVWLNTEAFF
TRBJ2-7	TRBD2	NA	TRBV11-1	TGTGCCAGCAGCCGTGGGACTAGCAACTCCTACGAGCAGTACTTC	CASSRGTSNSYEQYF
TRBJ2-3	NA	NA	TRBV19	TGTGCCAGTAGAGGCAGGCGACAGGTAACAGATACGCAGTATTTT	CASRGRRQVTDTQYF
TRBJ2-3	NA	NA	TRBV5-6	TGTGCCAGCAGCTCCTGGACCAGCACAGATACGCAGTATTTT	CASSSWTSTDTQYF
TRBJ2-1	TRBD2	NA	TRBV14	TGTGCCAGCAGCCAAGCGGCAGGGACTAGCGGGAGGCGGTTGCATGAGCAGTTCTTC	CASSQAAGTSGRRLHEQFF
TRBJ1-6	NA	NA	TRBV2	TGTGCCAGCAGGCCGCAGGGGCTGGATGGGGCACCCCTCCACTTT	CASRPQGLDGAPLHF
TRBJ1-1	NA	NA	TRBV6-5	TGTGCCAGCAGTTACGGGCAGTTGAACACTGAAGCTTTCTTT	CASSYGQLNTEAFF
TRBJ1-5	NA	NA	TRBV5-1	TGCGCCAGCTCGGACAGACCCATGGGATCTAGCAATCAGCCCCAGCATTTT	CASSDRPMGSSNQPQHF
TRBJ2-3	TRBD2	once	TRBV11-3	TGTGCCAGCAGCTTAGGAATCACTAGCGGGAGTAGAACAGATACGCAGTATTTT	CASSLGITSGSRTDTQYF
TRBJ2-1	NA	NA	TRBV5-5	TGTGCCAGCATCTGGGGGCAGGGGACCTATGAGCAGTTCTTC	CASIWGQGTYEQFF
TRBJ2-1	NA	once	TRBV7-6	TGTGCCAGCAGCTTAGCGGGGCTAGCAGGGGGGGATGAGCAGTTCTTC	CASSLAGLAGGDEQFF
TRBJ2-2	NA	NA	TRBV5-3	TGTGCCAGAAGCTTGGCCCCTCAGAACACCGGGGAGCTGTTTTTT	CARSLAPQNTGELFF
TRBJ1-5	TRBD1	NA	TRBV28	TGTGCCAGCAGTTTATCCGACAGGGAAAAGAGTTTT	CASSLSDREKSF
TRBJ1-1	NA	NA	TRBV6-1	TGTGCCAGCAGTTATATGAACACTGAAGCTTTCTTT	CASSYMNTEAFF
TRBJ2-1	NA	NA	TRBV7-9	TGTGCCAGCAGCTGGCCGGGACACAATGAACAGTTCTTC	CASSWPGHNEQFF
TRBJ2-3	NA	once	TRBV12-3/TRBV12-4	TGTGCCAGCAGACCTGGGGAGTGGGCGCAGTATTTT	CASRPGEWAQYF
TRBJ1-3	NA	NA	TRBV19	TGTGCCAGTAGTCCCGACCGAAACACCATATATTTT	CASSPDRNTIYF
TRBJ1-5	TRBD1	NA	TRBV2	TGTGCCAGCAGTCGACAGGGGGGCAATCAGCCCCAGCATTTT	CASSRQGGNQPQHF
TRBJ1-5	TRBD1	once	TRBV30	TGTGCCTGGAGGGACAGGGGGAAGTATCAGCCCCAGCATTTT	CAWRDRGKYQPQHF
TRBJ1-2	NA	NA	TRBV6-5	TGTGCCAGCAGAGGAGAGAATAACTATGGCTACACCTTC	CASRGENNYGYTF
TRBJ1-6	TRBD1	NA	TRBV28	TGTGCCAGCAATACCCAGAGCAGGGGGAATAATTCACCCCTCCACTTT	CASNTQSRGNNSPLHF
TRBJ2-1	NA	NA	TRBV15	TGTGCCACCAGCCCTACCTCCCGGGACGAGGATGAGCAGTTCTTC	CATSPTSRDEDEQFF
TRBJ2-7	NA	NA	TRBV3-1/TRBV3-2	TGTGCCAGCAGCCAAGTTATGAACGAGCAGTACTTC	CASSQVMNEQYF
TRBJ1-6	NA	NA	TRBV5-1	TGCGCCAGCAGCAACCAGGAGAGCTCCTATAATTCACCCCTCCACTTT	CASSNQESSYNSPLHF
TRBJ2-2	TRBD1	NA	TRBV5-1	TGCGCCAGCAGCTGGTGGACAGGGGCGGGCACCGGGGAGCTGTTTTTT	CASSWWTGAGTGELFF
TRBJ2-3	NA	NA	TRBV4-2	TGTGCCAGCAGCCCTGGGGGTGGGGGCTACGGCACAGATACGCAGTATTTT	CASSPGGGGYGTDTQYF
TRBJ2-5	NA	NA	TRBV6-5	TGTGCCAGCAGCGCGGGTTTTGTCCAAGAGACCCAGTACTTC	CASSAGFVQETQYF
TRBJ2-2	TRBD1	NA	TRBV5-6	TGTGCCAGCAGCTACGGACAGGGGGACCTGAGCACCGGGGAGCTGTTTTTT	CASSYGQGDLSTGELFF
TRBJ2-5	TRBD1	NA	TRBV10-1	TGCCCCCAGCGACAGGGCCCCCAAGAGACCCAGTACTTC	CPQRQGPQETQYF
TRBJ1-5	NA	NA	TRBV4-2	TGTGCCAGCAGCCAAGTGGGCCTCCAGGGTAATCAGCCCCAGCATTTT	CASSQVGLQGNQPQHF
TRBJ2-3	TRBD2	NA	TRBV5-1	TGCGCCAGCAGCCCCCGGACTAGCGGGAGAACAGATACGCAGTATTTT	CASSPRTSGRTDTQYF
TRBJ2-7	NA	NA	TRBV30	TGTGCCTGGGGGATGGGGGAGCAGTACTTC	CAWGMGEQYF
TRBJ2-5	TRBD1	NA	TRBV5-8	TGTGCCAGCAGCTTGGGGCCAGGGGGCCAAGAGACCCAGTACTTC	CASSLGPGGQETQYF
TRBJ2-1	TRBD2	once	TRBV29-1	TGCAGCGTCCCCCCTATGGGCGGGAGGGAGCAGTTCTTC	CSVPPMGGREQFF
TRBJ2-2	NA	NA	TRBV15	TGTGCCACCAGTGGCAGGTCCTCGTTCCGGGAGCTGTTTTTT	CATSGRSSFRELFF
TRBJ1-2	NA	NA	TRBV3-1/TRBV3-2	TGTGCCAGCAGCCAAAAAGGGAACTATGGCTACACCTTC	CASSQKGNYGYTF
TRBJ2-1	NA	once	TRBV25-1	TGTGCCAGCAGTGAATCCTTGCAGGGGAGGTACAATGAGCAGTTCTTC	CASSESLQGRYNEQFF
TRBJ1-6	NA	NA	TRBV30	TGTGCCTGGAGTGCTGGGGCCAATTCACCCCTCCACTTT	CAWSAGANSPLHF
TRBJ1-4	TRBD1	NA	TRBV6-5	TGTGCCAGCACCACAGGGGGCGAAAAACTGTTTTTT	CASTTGGEKLFF
TRBJ1-1	NA	NA	TRBV7-6	TGTGCCAGCAGCGAACGACCCTCAGGAGACACTGAAGCTTTCTTT	CASSERPSGDTEAFF
TRBJ1-4	NA	once	TRBV18	TGTGCCAGCTCACCACGACAGACAGGAACTAATGAAAAACTGTTTTTT	CASSPRQTGTNEKLFF
TRBJ2-5	NA	NA	TRBV7-9	TGTGCCAGCAGCCCCGAGGCCGAAGGGGAGATGGAGACCCAGTACTTC	CASSPEAEGEMETQYF
TRBJ1-4	NA	NA	TRBV7-9	TGTGCCAGCAGCGACGCACTCCGGGGGAATGAAAAACTGTTTTTT	CASSDALRGNEKLFF
TRBJ1-4	NA	NA	TRBV7-9	TGTGCCAGCAGCAGGATCGGAGCGGAGGAAAAACTGTTTTTT	CASSRIGAEEKLFF
TRBJ2-7	NA	NA	TRBV12-3/TRBV12-4	TGTGCCAGCAGCTTGACAGGGACTAACGAGCAGTACTTC	CASSLTGTNEQYF
TRBJ1-1	NA	NA	TRBV27	TGTGCCAGCAGTTTAAGGTATGGCAGGGGGAACACTGAAGCTTTCTTT	CASSLRYGRGNTEAFF
TRBJ2-7	NA	NA	TRBV9	TGTGCCAGCAGCGTAGCGGGAGAGCTTGCAGCCTACGAGCAGTACTTC	CASSVAGELAAYEQYF
TRBJ1-1	NA	NA	TRBV19	TGTGCCAGCATCCCCGACCGGCTGGGTACTGAAGCTTTCTTT	CASIPDRLGTEAFF
TRBJ2-2	TRBD1	NA	TRBV28	TGTGCCAGCAGTTCCCACACAGGGGCCACCGGGGAGCTGTTTTTT	CASSSHTGATGELFF
TRBJ2-5	NA	NA	TRBV6-5	TGTGCCAGCAGTCCCCAGAGAGCAGGGGAAGAGACCCAGTACTTC	CASSPQRAGEETQYF